The subject of this entry is one T cell receptor (beta chain). CD45RO-negative, CCR7-selected cells formed the naive CD8 fraction, which excluded terminally differentiated effector memory CD45RA+ cells. It was across several immunoSEQ plates that each subset's genomic DNA was evenly split. Using immunoSEQ multiplex PCR, the repertoire was profiled, and TCRdb retains in-frame clones only, with some absent. The table includes over 2 million clones, about 95% detected once. V gave up 5 bases and J gave up 2 bases, with 14 bases separating them. The germline V gene encodes CDR1 MDHEN and CDR2 SYDVKM. The CDR3 runs 15 residues. This sample is drawn from a study of shared clonotypes between healthy human individuals. Study-wide background: Three plates were used per donor for CD4 naive, three for CD4 memory, two for CD8 naive and one for CD8 memory.

The chain uses TRBV28 and TRBJ2-3; D uncertain. This sequence originates from a man aged 18 to 30 in good health. Sequencing was done on a sample of naive CD8+ T cells sorted from blood. The CDR3 coding sequence is TGTGCCAGCAGTGCCCTACGGGTTGACACAGATACGCAGTATTTT. Residues: CASSALRVDTDTQYF.